A single sample is the source of the 9 T cell receptor beta chains below, sequenced in a study of cytomegalovirus exposure and HLA in healthy donors. The study ran its PCR with 60 Vbeta and 13 Jbeta primers. The protocol was immunoSEQ multiplex PCR, while the TCRdb copy is restricted to in-frame clones and leaves out a portion. The data contain more than 85,000 clones, approximately 80% of them singletons. Sequenced: PBMCs. The receptors come from a woman in her fifties or sixties in good health and CMV-seropositive.

In its sample, this clone was seen a few times. The gene calls are TRBV13 and TRBJ2-2; D is uncertain. V lost 1 base and J lost 3, with 9 bases in between. CDR3 length: 15 amino acids. Germline CDR1 and CDR2: PRHDT and FYEKMQ (reference sequence). The CDR3 nucleotides read TGTGCCAGCAGCTTAGATAGTCGTGACACCGGGGAGCTGTTTTTT. This gives the protein CASSLDSRDTGELFF.

This clone was observed a single time. This chain uses TRBV19 with TRBJ2-6, with D tentatively TRBD1 (5 bases). V lost 6 bases and J 0 bases, leaving 6 bases between the germline ends. The CDR3 has 14 residues. The germline gives CDR1 LNHDA, CDR2 SQIVND (reference sequence). Written as DNA, the CDR3 is TGTGCCAGTAGGCAGGGCTCTGGGGCCAACGTCCTGACTTTC. Amino acid sequence: CASRQGSGANVLTF.

This clone was counted only a few times. The V call is TRBV4-1, the J call TRBJ2-1; 9 bases line up with TRBD2. This CDR3 is built from 16 residues. Trimming removed 0 bases from V and 3 bases from J; junction bases left unmatched: 3. Germline V gene lookup returns CDR1 MGHRA and CDR2 YSYEKL. CDR3 bases: TGCGCCAGCAGCCAAGATCGGACTAGCGACTACAATGAGCAGTTCTTC. It specifies CASSQDRTSDYNEQFF.

The chain carries TRBV18 and TRBJ2-1, with 13 bases that match TRBD2. Trimming took 2 bases from V and 4 from J; bases not matched to a gene: 2. Germline lookup yields CDR1 KGHSH and CDR2 LQKENI. The CDR3 has 16 amino acids. CDR3 residues: CASSPGTSGVYNEQFF. CDR3 bases: TGTGCCAGCTCACCAGGGACTAGCGGGGTTTACAATGAGCAGTTCTTC.

J is TRBJ2-7 and V is TRBV7-9, with TRBD1 as a possible D gene (7 bases). The CDR3 length is 16 residues. V lost 0 bases and J lost 3, with 15 bases in between. Germline V lookup: CDR1 SEHNR, CDR2 FQNEAQ (reference sequence). CDR3 sequence: CASSLAEGALGYEQYF. CDR3 nucleotides: TGTGCCAGCAGCTTAGCGGAGGGGGCGCTCGGCTACGAGCAGTACTTC.

This chain uses TRBV4-1 with TRBJ1-5, with D possibly TRBD1 on 5 matching bases. The V and J ends lost 2 bases and 4 bases respectively, with 18 bases between them. Germline CDR1 is MGHRA and CDR2 is YSYEKL. This CDR3 contains 17 residues. In DNA form, the CDR3 reads TGCGCCAGCAGCCAACATCTCGGGGGGTTGGGGAATCAGCCCCAGCATTTT. It encodes CASSQHLGGLGNQPQHF.

The CDR3 DNA is TGTGCCTGGTCGAGGGGACAGGCCCACACTGAAGCTTTCTTT. Encoded protein: CAWSRGQAHTEAFF. The rearrangement links TRBV30 to TRBJ1-1; 8 bases match TRBD1. This CDR3 is 14 amino acids long. Germline lookup yields CDR1 GTSNPN and CDR2 SVGIG (reference sequence). Unmatched junction bases numbered 8, after V lost 5 bases and J lost 3 bases.

CDR3: CASNTQGASGGYTF. The CDR3 DNA is TGTGCCAGCAATACCCAGGGGGCCTCGGGTGGCTACACCTTC. The V gene is TRBV6-1, the J gene TRBJ1-2, with TRBD1 matching 8 bases. The CDR3 length is 14 residues. V lost 7 bases and J lost 7; bases outside the gene matches: 11. Germline loops: CDR1 MNHNS, CDR2 SASEGT.

This sequence joins TRBV7-9 and TRBJ1-3, with 9 bases matching TRBD1. In germline, CDR1 is SEHNR, CDR2 FQNEAQ (reference sequence). Losses at the gene ends were 4 bases for V and 2 bases for J; bases not matched to a gene: 6. This CDR3 has 16 residues. CDR3 DNA: TGTGCCAGCAGCTCTACCGGGACAGGGCCTGGAAACACCATATATTTT. Translation gives CASSSTGTGPGNTIYF.